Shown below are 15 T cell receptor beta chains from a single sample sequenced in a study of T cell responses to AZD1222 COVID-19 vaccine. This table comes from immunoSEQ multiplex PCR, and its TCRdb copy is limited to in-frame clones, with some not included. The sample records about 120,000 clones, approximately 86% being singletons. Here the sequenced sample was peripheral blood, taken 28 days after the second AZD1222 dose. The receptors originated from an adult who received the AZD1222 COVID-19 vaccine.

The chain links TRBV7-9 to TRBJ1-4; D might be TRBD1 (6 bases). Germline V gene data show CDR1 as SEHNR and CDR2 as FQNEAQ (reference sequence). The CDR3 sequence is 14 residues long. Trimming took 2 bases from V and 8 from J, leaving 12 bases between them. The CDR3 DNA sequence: TGTGCCAGCAGCTTATCAGGGGACCGGGAAAAACTGTTTTTT. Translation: CASSLSGDREKLFF. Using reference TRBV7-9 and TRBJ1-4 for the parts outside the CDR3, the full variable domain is DTGVSQNPRHKITKRGQNVTFRCDPISEHNRLYWYRQTLGQGPEFLTYFQNEAQLEKSRLLSDRFSAERPKGSFSTLEIQRTEQGDSAMYLCASSLSGDREKLFFGSGTQLSVL.

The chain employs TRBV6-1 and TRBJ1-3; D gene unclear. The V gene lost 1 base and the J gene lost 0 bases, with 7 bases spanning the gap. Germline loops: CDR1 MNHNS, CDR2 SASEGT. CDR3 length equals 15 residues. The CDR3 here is CASSEGRFSGNTIYF. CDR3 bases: TGTGCCAGCAGTGAAGGGCGCTTCTCTGGAAACACCATATATTTT.

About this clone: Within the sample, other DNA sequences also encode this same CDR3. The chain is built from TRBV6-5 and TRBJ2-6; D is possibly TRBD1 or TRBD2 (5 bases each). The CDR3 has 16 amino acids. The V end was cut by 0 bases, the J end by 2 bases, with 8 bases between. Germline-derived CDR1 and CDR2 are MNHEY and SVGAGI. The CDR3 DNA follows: TGTGCCAGCAGTTACTCTTTGGGGGCTGGGGCCAACGTCCTGACTTTC. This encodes CASSYSLGAGANVLTF.

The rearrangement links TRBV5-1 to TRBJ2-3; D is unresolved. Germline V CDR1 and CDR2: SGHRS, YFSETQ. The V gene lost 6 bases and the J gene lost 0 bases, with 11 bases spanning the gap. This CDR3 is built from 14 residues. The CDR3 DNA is TGCGCCAGCAATTCGGGCCTGAGCACAGATACGCAGTATTTT. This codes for CASNSGLSTDTQYF.

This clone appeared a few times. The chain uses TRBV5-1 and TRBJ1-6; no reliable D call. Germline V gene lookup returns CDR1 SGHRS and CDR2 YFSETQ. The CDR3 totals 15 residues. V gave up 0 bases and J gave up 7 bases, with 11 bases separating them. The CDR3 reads CASSLGPIKNSPLHF. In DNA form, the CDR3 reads TGCGCCAGCAGCTTGGGACCGATCAAAAATTCACCCCTCCACTTT.

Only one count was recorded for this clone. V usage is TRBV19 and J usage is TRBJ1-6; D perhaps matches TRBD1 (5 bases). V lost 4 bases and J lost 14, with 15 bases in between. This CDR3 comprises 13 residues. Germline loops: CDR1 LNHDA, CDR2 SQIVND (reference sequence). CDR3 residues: CASSSREDWALHF. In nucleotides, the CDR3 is TGTGCCAGTAGTAGCAGGGAGGACTGGGCCCTCCACTTT.

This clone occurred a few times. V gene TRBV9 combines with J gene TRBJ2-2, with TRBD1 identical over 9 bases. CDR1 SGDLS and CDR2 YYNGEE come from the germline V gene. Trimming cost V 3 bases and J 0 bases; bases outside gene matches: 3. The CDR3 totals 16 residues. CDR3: CASSGRQGANTGELFF. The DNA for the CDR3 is TGTGCCAGCAGCGGACGACAGGGGGCGAACACCGGGGAGCTGTTTTTT.

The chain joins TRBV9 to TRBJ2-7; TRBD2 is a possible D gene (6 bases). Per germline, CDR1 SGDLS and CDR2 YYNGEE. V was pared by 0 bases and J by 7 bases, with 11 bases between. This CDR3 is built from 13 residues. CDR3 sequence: CASSVGPEGEQYF. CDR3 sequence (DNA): TGTGCCAGCAGCGTAGGTCCGGAGGGGGAGCAGTACTTC.

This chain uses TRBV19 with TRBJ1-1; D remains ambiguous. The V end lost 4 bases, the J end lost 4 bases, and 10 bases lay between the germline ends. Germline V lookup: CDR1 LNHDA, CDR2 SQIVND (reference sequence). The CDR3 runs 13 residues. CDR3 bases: TGTGCCAGTAGTACGACTCCTGGCACTGAAGCTTTCTTT. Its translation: CASSTTPGTEAFF.

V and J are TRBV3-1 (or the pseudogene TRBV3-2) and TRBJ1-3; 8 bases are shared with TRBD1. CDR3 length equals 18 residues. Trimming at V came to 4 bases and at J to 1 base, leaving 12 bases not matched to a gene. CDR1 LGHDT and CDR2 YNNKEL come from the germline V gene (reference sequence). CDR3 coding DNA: TGTGCCAGCAGCCCCCTTGGGCCACAGGGGGGTTCTGGAAACACCATATATTTT. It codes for CASSPLGPQGGSGNTIYF.

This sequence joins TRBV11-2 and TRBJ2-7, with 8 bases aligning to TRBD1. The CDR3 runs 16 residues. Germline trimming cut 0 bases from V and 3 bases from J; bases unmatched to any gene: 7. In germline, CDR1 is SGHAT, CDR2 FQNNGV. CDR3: CASSLDWTGPLYEQYF. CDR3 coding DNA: TGTGCCAGCAGCTTAGATTGGACAGGGCCCCTCTACGAGCAGTACTTC.

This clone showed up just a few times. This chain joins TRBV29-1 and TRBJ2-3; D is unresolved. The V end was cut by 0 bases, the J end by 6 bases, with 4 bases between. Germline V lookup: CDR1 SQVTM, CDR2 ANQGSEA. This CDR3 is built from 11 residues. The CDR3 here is CSVEDKDTQYF. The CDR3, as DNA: TGCAGCGTTGAAGATAAGGATACGCAGTATTTT.

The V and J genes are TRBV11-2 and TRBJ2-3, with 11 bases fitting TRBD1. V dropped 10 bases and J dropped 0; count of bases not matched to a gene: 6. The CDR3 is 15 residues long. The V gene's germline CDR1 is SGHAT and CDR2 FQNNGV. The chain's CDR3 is CATSRTGGSTDTQYF. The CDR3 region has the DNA TGTGCCACCTCTCGGACAGGGGGCAGCACAGATACGCAGTATTTT. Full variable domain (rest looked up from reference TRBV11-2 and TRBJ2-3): EAGVAQSPRYKIIEKRQSVAFWCNPISGHATLYWYQQILGQGPKLLIQFQNNGVVDDSQLPKDRFSAERLKGVDSTLKIQPAKLEDSAVYLCATSRTGGSTDTQYFGPGTRLTVL.

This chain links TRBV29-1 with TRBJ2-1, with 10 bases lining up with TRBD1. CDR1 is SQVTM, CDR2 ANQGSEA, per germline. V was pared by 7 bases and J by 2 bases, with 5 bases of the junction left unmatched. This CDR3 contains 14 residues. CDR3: CSGGQGGAYNEQFF. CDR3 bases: TGCAGCGGCGGACAGGGGGGCGCCTACAATGAGCAGTTCTTC.

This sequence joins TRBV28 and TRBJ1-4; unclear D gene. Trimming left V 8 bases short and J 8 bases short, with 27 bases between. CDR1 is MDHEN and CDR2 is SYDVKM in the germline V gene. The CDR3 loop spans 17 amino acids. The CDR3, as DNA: TGTGCCAGCCTATCGAGGCGGGGATCAAATAAACGGGAAAAACTGTTTTTT. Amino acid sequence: CASLSRRGSNKREKLFF.